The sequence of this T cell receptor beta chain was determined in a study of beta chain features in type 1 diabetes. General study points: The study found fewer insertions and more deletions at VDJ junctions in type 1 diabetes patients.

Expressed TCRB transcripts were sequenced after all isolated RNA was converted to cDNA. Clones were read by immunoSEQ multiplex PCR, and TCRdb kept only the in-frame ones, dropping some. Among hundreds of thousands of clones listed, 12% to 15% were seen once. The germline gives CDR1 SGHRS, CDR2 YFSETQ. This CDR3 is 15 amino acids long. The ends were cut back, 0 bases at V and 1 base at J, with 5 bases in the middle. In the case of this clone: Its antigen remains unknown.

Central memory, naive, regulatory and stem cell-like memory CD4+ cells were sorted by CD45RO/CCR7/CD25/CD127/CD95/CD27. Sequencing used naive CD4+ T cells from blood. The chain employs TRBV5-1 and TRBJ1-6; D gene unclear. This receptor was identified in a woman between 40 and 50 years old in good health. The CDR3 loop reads CASSLERSYNSPLHF. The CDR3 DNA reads TGCGCCAGCAGCTTGGAGAGGTCCTATAATTCACCCCTCCACTTT.